Described below is a single T cell receptor (beta chain) sequence and its context. The antigen is undetermined. This entry comes from a study of CD8 T cells in ankylosing spondylitis. Study-wide points: For ankylosing spondylitis blood, a TCR beta motif of seven to nine highly homologous variants appeared characteristic. The authors reported significant enrichment of disease-linked clones in matched ankylosing spondylitis synovial fluid.

J gave up 5 bases and V 1 base, and 7 bases lay outside the gene matches. Germline CDR1 and CDR2: LGHNA and YNFKEQ. This CDR3 region has 16 residues. Library preparation for TCR beta used quantitative 5'-RACE with molecular barcodes. Each CDR3 protein gets one entry after TCRdb re-called the 5' RACE reads with MiXCR. Among approximately 550,000 distinct CDR3 sequences, roughly an eighth were seen once, and the ten largest hold approximately 6.2%. This chain connects TRBV4-2 to TRBJ2-7, with 11 bases matching TRBD2. This receptor was taken from a male donor with ankylosing spondylitis. The sample taken for sequencing was blood, either unsorted or a sorted T cell fraction (not recorded which). CDR3 coding DNA: TGTGCCAGCAGCCAAGGGAGAGGACTAGCGGGCGACGAGCAGTACTTC. Translation: CASSQGRGLAGDEQYF.